This entry concerns a single T cell receptor (beta chain). Its antigen is unknown. Only in-frame clones appear in the TCRdb table, and some are missing; sequencing was by immunoSEQ multiplex PCR. The sample includes roughly 1.4 million clones, 97% to 99% of them seen just once. The data are from a study of shared clonotypes between healthy human individuals. Regarding the study as a whole: The donor pool, a small one, limited the genetic and exposure-history diversity represented. Researchers found naive subsets generally carried larger estimated richness than memory subsets.

The donors, healthy adults who were HIV-negative, had experienced no recent acute infections or vaccinations. The sequence came from a man aged 30-40 years in good health. Sequencing was carried out using naive CD4+ T cells sorted from blood. Sample subset: CD45RA+ positively selected.

CDR3 DNA sequence: TGTGCCAGCAGCTTATTCCTAGCGGGAGGAGAGCAGTTCTTC. It specifies CASSLFLAGGEQFF. The chain carries TRBV7-3 and TRBJ2-1, with 11 bases identical to TRBD2. The CDR3 is 14 residues long. With V trimmed by 2 bases and J by 10 bases, 4 bases remained unmatched. Germline values: CDR1 SGHTA, CDR2 FQGTGA.